Many counts were recorded for the clone carrying this T cell receptor (beta chain). By 5'RACE template switching, TCR cDNA was produced, with a universal primer site and UMIs added in the process. TCRdb recomputed calls from the 5' RACE reads with MiXCR, one row per CDR3 protein. The table includes 40,000 to 50,000 distinct CDR3 sequences, under 8% detected once. CDR1 and CDR2 (germline): SGHVS, FQNEAQ. The CDR3 loop spans 14 amino acids. The germline V and J ends were trimmed by 2 bases and 4 bases, with 9 bases remaining between them. This sample stems from a study of T cells after yellow fever vaccination. Study overall: SMART-Seq v4 Ultra Low Input prepared libraries from low-cell fractions. Broader study findings: Sorted repertoires could include abundant contaminating clonotypes from bulk cells. Peaking on day 5 versus 15, the secondary response was faster but weaker.

The source of this sequence is a young man who received the YFV17D yellow fever vaccine. This specimen was CD8+ T cells not binding an NS4B(214-222) dextramer, sorted from PBMCs, taken 45 days after the yellow fever booster vaccination. The rearrangement uses TRBV7-8 and TRBJ2-1; D not resolved. The CDR3 sequence is CASSLFTEYNEQFF. The CDR3 DNA reads as TGTGCCAGCAGCTTATTCACAGAATACAATGAGCAGTTCTTC.